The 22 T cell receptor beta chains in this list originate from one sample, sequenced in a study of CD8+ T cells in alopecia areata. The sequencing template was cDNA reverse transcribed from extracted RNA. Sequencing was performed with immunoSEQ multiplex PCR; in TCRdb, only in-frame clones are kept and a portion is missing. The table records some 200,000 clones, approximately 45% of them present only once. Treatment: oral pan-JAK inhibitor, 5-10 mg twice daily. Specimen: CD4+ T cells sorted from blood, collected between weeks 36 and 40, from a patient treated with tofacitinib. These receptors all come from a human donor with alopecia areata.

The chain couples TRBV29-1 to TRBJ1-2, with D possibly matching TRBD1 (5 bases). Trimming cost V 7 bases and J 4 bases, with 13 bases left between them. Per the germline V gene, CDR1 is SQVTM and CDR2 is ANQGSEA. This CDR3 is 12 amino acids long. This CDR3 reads CSAWDGVYGYTF. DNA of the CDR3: TGCAGCGCCTGGGACGGAGTCTATGGCTACACCTTC.

The CDR3 protein is CAWSVSLGRSYEQYF. The CDR3 nucleotides read TGTGCCTGGAGTGTATCGCTGGGCCGCTCCTACGAGCAGTACTTC. J is TRBJ2-7 and V is TRBV30; D remains unclear. Trimming shortened V by 0 bases and J by 0 bases, and 12 bases separated the two germline ends. The CDR3 has 15 amino acids. Germline CDR1 and CDR2: GTSNPN and SVGIG (reference sequence). The complete variable domain, with remaining parts taken from reference TRBV30 and TRBJ2-7, reads SQTIHQWPATLVQPVGSPLSLECTVEGTSNPNLYWYRQAAGRGLQLLFYSVGIGQISSEVPQNLSASRPQDRQFILSSKKLLLSDSGFYLCAWSVSLGRSYEQYFGPGTRLTVT.

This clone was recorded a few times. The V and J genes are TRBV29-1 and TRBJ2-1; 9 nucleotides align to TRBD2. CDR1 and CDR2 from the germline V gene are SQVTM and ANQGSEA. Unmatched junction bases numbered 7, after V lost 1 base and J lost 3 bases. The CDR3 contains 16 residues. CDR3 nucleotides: TGCAGCGTTGAAGGGGCGGGTAGCGGGAGCTACAATGAGCAGTTCTTC. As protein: CSVEGAGSGSYNEQFF.

Here the CDR3 reads CASSPHRGLNQPQHF. CDR3 sequence (DNA): TGCGCCAGCAGCCCACACAGGGGCCTGAATCAGCCCCAGCATTTT. V gene TRBV4-1 combines with J gene TRBJ1-5; 7 bases are shared with TRBD1. This CDR3 is built from 15 residues. Trimming took 4 bases from V and 4 from J; bases not matched to a gene: 7. Germline V gene sequence: CDR1 MGHRA, CDR2 YSYEKL.

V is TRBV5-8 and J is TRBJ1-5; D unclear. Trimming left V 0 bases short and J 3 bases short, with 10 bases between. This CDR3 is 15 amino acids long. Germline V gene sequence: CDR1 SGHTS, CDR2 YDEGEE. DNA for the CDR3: TGTGCCAGCAGCTTGGTTGGGCAGAACAATCAGCCCCAGCATTTT. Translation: CASSLVGQNNQPQHF.

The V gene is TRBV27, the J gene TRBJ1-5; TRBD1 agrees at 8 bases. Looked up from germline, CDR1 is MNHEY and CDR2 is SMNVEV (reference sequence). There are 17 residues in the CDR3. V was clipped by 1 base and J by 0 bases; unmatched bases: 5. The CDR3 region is CASSLWGTGYSNQPQHF. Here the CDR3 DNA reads TGTGCCAGCAGTTTATGGGGGACAGGCTATAGCAATCAGCCCCAGCATTTT.

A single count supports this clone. The CDR3 is CASSPGGRGNQPQHF. In DNA, the CDR3 is TGTGCCAGCAGTCCAGGGGGTCGGGGAAATCAGCCCCAGCATTTT. The rearrangement uses TRBV6-5 and TRBJ1-5, with 7 positions matching TRBD1. In germline, CDR1 is MNHEY, CDR2 SVGAGI. The CDR3 has 15 residues. After removal of 5 bases from V and 4 bases from J, the junction contained 8 bases not matched to a gene.

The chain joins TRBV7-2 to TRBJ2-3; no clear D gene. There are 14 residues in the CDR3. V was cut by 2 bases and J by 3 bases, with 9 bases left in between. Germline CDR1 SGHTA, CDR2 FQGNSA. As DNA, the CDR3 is TGTGCCAGCAGCTTACGGCCCCGGACAGATACGCAGTATTTT. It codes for CASSLRPRTDTQYF. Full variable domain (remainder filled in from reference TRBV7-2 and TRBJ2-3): GAGVSQSPSNKVTEKGKDVELRCDPISGHTALYWYRQSLGQGLEFLIYFQGNSAPDKSGLPSDRFSAERTGGSVSTLTIQRTQQEDSAVYLCASSLRPRTDTQYFGPGTRLTVL.

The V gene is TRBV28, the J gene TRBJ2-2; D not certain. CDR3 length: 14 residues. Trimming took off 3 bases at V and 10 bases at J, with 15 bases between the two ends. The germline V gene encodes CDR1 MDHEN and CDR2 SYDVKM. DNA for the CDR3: TGTGCCAGCAGTTTGGCGCCGGTGGGAAAGGAGCTGTTTTTT. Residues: CASSLAPVGKELFF.

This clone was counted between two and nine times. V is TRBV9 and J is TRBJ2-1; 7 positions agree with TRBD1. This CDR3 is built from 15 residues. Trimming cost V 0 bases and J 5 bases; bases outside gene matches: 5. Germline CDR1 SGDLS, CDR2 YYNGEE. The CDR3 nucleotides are TGTGCCAGCAGCGTAGTTGGGACAGTTCACAATGAGCAGTTCTTC. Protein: CASSVVGTVHNEQFF.

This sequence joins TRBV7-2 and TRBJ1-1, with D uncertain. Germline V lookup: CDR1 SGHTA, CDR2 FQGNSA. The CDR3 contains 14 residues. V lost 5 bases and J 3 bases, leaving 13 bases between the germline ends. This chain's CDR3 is CASSTRAGDTEAFF. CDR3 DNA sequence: TGTGCCAGCAGCACTCGGGCCGGGGACACTGAAGCTTTCTTT.

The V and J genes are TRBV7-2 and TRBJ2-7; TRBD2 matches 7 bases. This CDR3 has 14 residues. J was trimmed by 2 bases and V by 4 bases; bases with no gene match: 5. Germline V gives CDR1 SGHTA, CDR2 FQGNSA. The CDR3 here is CASSSSAGPYEQYF. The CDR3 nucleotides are TGTGCCAGCAGCTCCTCAGCGGGGCCCTACGAGCAGTACTTC.

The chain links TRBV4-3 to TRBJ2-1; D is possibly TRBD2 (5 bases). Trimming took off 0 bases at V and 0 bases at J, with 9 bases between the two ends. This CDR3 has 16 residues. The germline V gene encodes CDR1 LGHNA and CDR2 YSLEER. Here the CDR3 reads CASSQDGRVSYNEQFF. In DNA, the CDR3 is TGCGCCAGCAGCCAAGATGGGCGGGTCTCCTACAATGAGCAGTTCTTC.

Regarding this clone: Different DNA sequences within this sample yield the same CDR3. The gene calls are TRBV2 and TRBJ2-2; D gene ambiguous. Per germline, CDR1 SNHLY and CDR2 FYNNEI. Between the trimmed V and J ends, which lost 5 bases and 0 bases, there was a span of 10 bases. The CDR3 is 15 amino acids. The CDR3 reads CASSPRLANTGELFF. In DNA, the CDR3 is TGTGCCAGCAGTCCGCGTCTAGCGAACACCGGGGAGCTGTTTTTT.

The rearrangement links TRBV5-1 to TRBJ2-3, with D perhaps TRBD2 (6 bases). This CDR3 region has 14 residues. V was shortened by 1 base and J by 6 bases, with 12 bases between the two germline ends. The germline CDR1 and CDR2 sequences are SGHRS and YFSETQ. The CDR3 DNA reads TGCGCCAGCAGCTTGAATGTAGGGAGGGATACGCAGTATTTT. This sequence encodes CASSLNVGRDTQYF.

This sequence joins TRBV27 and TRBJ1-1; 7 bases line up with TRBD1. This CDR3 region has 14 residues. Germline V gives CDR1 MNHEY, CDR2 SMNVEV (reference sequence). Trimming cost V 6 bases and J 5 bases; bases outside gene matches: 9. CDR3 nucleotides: TGTGCCAGCAGCCCACAGGGGATGAGAACTGAAGCTTTCTTT. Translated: CASSPQGMRTEAFF.

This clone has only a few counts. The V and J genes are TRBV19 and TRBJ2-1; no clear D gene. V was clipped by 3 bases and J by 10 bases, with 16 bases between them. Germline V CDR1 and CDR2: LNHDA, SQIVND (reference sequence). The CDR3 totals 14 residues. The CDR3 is CASSIGYPGGEQFF. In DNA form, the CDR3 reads TGTGCCAGTAGTATTGGGTACCCCGGTGGGGAGCAGTTCTTC.

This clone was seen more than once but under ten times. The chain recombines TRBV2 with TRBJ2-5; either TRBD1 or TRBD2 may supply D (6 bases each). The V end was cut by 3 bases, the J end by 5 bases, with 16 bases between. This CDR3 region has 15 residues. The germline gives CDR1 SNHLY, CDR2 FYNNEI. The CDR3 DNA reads TGTGCCAGCAGTGAGAGCCGGGGGCCTTTGGAGACCCAGTACTTC. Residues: CASSESRGPLETQYF. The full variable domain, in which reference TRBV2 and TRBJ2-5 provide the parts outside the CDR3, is EPEVTQTPSHQVTQMGQEVILRCVPISNHLYFYWYRQILGQKVEFLVSFYNNEISEKSEIFDDQFSVERPDGSNFTLKIRSTKLEDSAMYFCASSESRGPLETQYFGPGTRLLVL.

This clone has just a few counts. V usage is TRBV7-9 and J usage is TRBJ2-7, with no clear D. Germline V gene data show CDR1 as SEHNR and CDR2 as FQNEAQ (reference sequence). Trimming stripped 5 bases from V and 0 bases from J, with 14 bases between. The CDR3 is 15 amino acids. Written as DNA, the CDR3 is TGTGCCAGCAGCCCCCGACACCCAAACTCCTACGAGCAGTACTTC. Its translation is CASSPRHPNSYEQYF.

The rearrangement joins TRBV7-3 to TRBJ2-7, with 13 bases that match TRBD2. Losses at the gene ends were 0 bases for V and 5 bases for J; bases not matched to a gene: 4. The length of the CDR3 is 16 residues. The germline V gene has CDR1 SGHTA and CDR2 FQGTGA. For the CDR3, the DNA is TGTGCCAGCAGCTTAACGTCCGGACTAGCGGGAGACGAGCAGTACTTC. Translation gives CASSLTSGLAGDEQYF.

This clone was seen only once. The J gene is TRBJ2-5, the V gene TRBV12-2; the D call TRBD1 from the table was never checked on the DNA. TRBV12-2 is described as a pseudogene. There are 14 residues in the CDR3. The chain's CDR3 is CASRPRTGGKTQYF. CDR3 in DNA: TGTGCAAGTCGCCCAAGGACAGGGGGTAAGACCCAGTACTTC.

The CDR3 loop reads CASSVAGRRRGYTF. The CDR3 nucleotides read TGTGCCAGCAGCGTAGCCGGGCGGAGGAGAGGCTACACCTTC. The chain joins TRBV9 to TRBJ1-2; D gene uncertain. CDR3 size: 14 residues. The germline V gene encodes CDR1 SGDLS and CDR2 YYNGEE. V was shortened by 0 bases and J by 8 bases, with 14 bases between the two germline ends. The full variable domain, rest sourced from reference TRBV9 and TRBJ1-2, is DSGVTQTPKHLITATGQRVTLRCSPRSGDLSVYWYQQSLDQGLQFLIQYYNGEERAKGNILERFSAQQFPDLHSELNLSSLELGDSALYFCASSVAGRRRGYTFGSGTRLTVV.